The 20 T cell receptor beta chains listed next were all sequenced from one sample in a study of PD-1 blockade in classical Hodgkin lymphoma (dated by TCRdb to 2018 to 2021). What this sample's time point label stands for: cycle 4 day 1 (C4D1), after five to seven weeks of nivolumab. Every trial patient had relapsed after autologous stem cell transplantation, and cohorts A, B and C differed in prior brentuximab vedotin exposure. Libraries were constructed by the immunoSEQ multiplex PCR assay. The immuneACCESS repertoire file appears here via TCRdb, limited to in-frame rearrangements. These files lack a portion of the clones; in checked studies, under half of the deficit traces to unresolved V genes, and the cause of the others is not known. The sample records about 23,000 clones, 70% to 90% of which are singletons. The ten largest clonotypes hold around 25% of the sample. This material consisted of peripheral blood mononuclear cells (PBMCs), taken before the fourth cycle of nivolumab. Receptor source: a human donor with classical Hodgkin lymphoma.

The J gene is TRBJ1-6, the V gene TRBV19; 8 bases are shared with TRBD1. The CDR3 extends over 14 amino acids. The V and J ends lost 4 bases and 12 bases, in that order; junction bases with no gene match: 8. CDR1 and CDR2 (germline): LNHDA, SQIVND (reference sequence). The CDR3 nucleotides are TGTGCCAGTAGTAATCAGGGGGCCGTAGAACCCCTCCACTTT. Its protein is CASSNQGAVEPLHF.

This chain connects TRBV19 to TRBJ2-1; D possibly corresponds to TRBD2 (6 bases). V lost 6 bases and J 5 bases, leaving 26 bases between the germline ends. The CDR3 sequence is 18 residues long. The germline V gene has CDR1 LNHDA and CDR2 SQIVND (reference sequence). The CDR3 spells CASSKREFRSLLNNEQFF. The DNA of the CDR3 is TGTGCCAGTAGCAAACGGGAGTTTCGTTCCTTGTTAAACAATGAGCAGTTCTTC.

The chain employs TRBV19 and TRBJ1-4; no clear D. Trimming took 3 bases from V and 0 from J, leaving 5 bases between them. Germline V lookup: CDR1 LNHDA, CDR2 SQIVND (reference sequence). The CDR3 has 14 residues. CDR3 in amino acids: CASSIQATNEKLFF. Written as DNA, the CDR3 is TGTGCCAGTAGTATCCAAGCAACTAATGAAAAACTGTTTTTT.

This chain uses TRBV5-1 with TRBJ1-4; D is perhaps TRBD1 (6 bases). The V gene lost 2 bases and the J gene lost 8 bases, with 16 bases spanning the gap. The CDR3 covers 15 residues. Germline CDR1 and CDR2: SGHRS and YFSETQ. The CDR3 DNA sequence: TGCGCCAGCAGCTTTGACCAGGGGCTAGCGGAAAAACTGTTTTTT. It yields the protein CASSFDQGLAEKLFF.

The J gene is TRBJ1-3, the V gene TRBV23-1; D is uncertain. TRBV23-1 qualifies as an ORF whose function is uncertain. The V gene lost 1 base and the J gene lost 0 bases, with 10 bases spanning the gap. The CDR3 contains 16 residues. In DNA, the CDR3 is TGCGCCAGCAGTCAATGTTGTCCACACTCTGGAAACACCATATATTTT. Protein: CASSQCCPHSGNTIYF.

This clone came up a few times. This chain links TRBV27 with TRBJ1-5, with D perhaps matching TRBD1 (5 bases). Trimming removed 3 bases at V and 4 bases at J, with 10 bases between. Germline loops: CDR1 MNHEY, CDR2 SMNVEV (reference sequence). This CDR3 has 14 residues. CDR3 residues: CASSLAGGNQPQHF. CDR3 in DNA: TGTGCCAGCAGTTTGGCGGGGGGTAATCAGCCCCAGCATTTT.

J is TRBJ2-1 and V is TRBV5-8; D is perhaps TRBD1 or TRBD2 (5 bases each). This CDR3 comprises 12 residues. V was cut by 3 bases and J by 10 bases, with 11 bases left in between. The germline gives CDR1 SGHTS, CDR2 YDEGEE. The CDR3 DNA reads TGTGCCAGCAGCTCCCTGAGGGGAGAGCAGTTCTTC. Protein sequence: CASSSLRGEQFF.

This clone appeared once. This chain connects TRBV28 to TRBJ2-1; 8 positions agree with TRBD2. CDR3 length: 12 amino acids. Germline values: CDR1 MDHEN, CDR2 SYDVKM. V gave up 10 bases and J gave up 4 bases; unmatched junction bases: 3. This CDR3 is CATGGGYNEQFF. The DNA of the CDR3 is TGTGCCACCGGGGGGGGGTACAATGAGCAGTTCTTC.

This chain connects TRBV4-2 to TRBJ1-6; weak D call: TRBD1 (5 bases). The V gene's germline CDR1 is LGHNA and CDR2 YNFKEQ. V dropped 0 bases and J dropped 10 bases, with 13 bases sitting between them. The CDR3 contains 15 residues. The CDR3 spells CASSQEQASGSPLHF. The CDR3 bases are TGTGCCAGCAGCCAAGAACAGGCGAGTGGCTCACCCCTCCACTTT.

This clone was seen once. The chain employs TRBV5-5 and TRBJ1-1; D uncertain. V lost 0 bases and J 1 base, leaving 10 bases between the germline ends. The CDR3 extends over 15 amino acids. Germline loops: CDR1 SGHKS, CDR2 YYEKEE (reference sequence). The CDR3 region is CASSLGPTGNTEAFF. For the CDR3, the DNA is TGTGCCAGCAGCTTGGGCCCAACGGGGAACACTGAAGCTTTCTTT.

The V gene is TRBV10-3, the J gene TRBJ1-5; TRBD1 might be the D (5 bases). Trimming took off 3 bases at V and 0 bases at J, with 12 bases between the two ends. Germline V gene lookup returns CDR1 ENHRY and CDR2 SYGVKD. This CDR3 contains 16 residues. CDR3 bases: TGTGCCATCAGTGATGCAGGGAGGTATAGCAATCAGCCCCAGCATTTT. It is translated as CAISDAGRYSNQPQHF.

CDR3 coding DNA: TGTGCCAGCAGCTTCTTGCGTGGGACTGAAGCTTTCTTT. Translating gives CASSFLRGTEAFF. V usage is TRBV5-6 and J usage is TRBJ1-1; D gene ambiguous. Trimming shortened V by 2 bases and J by 5 bases, and 10 bases separated the two germline ends. CDR3 length: 13 residues. Germline CDR1 and CDR2: SGHDT and YYEEEE.

The chain joins TRBV5-1 to TRBJ2-3; D gene unclear. Germline CDR1 SGHRS, CDR2 YFSETQ. V lost 0 bases and J 6 bases, leaving 8 bases between the germline ends. The CDR3 sequence is 13 residues long. CDR3 loop: CASSLAGFDTQYF. In DNA form, the CDR3 reads TGCGCCAGCAGCTTGGCGGGTTTCGATACGCAGTATTTT. The entire variable domain, with the rest obtained from reference TRBV5-1 and TRBJ2-3, is as follows: KAGVTQTPRYLIKTRGQQVTLSCSPISGHRSVSWYQQTPGQGLQFLFEYFSETQRNKGNFPGRFSGRQFSNSRSEMNVSTLELGDSALYLCASSLAGFDTQYFGPGTRLTVL.

The V call is TRBV9, the J call TRBJ2-3; TRBD2 matches at 10 bases. CDR3 size: 15 residues. The junction had 4 bases not matched to a gene; V was cut back by 1 base and J by 5 bases. Per germline, CDR1 SGDLS and CDR2 YYNGEE. CDR3 sequence: CASSVSAGGRDTQYF. The CDR3 nucleotides are TGTGCCAGCAGCGTATCAGCGGGGGGGCGAGATACGCAGTATTTT.

This clone occurred once. V is TRBV11-1 and J is TRBJ1-2; D possibly corresponds to TRBD1 (5 bases). V shed 0 bases and J shed 1 base, with 6 bases lying between them. Per the germline V gene, CDR1 is SGHAT and CDR2 is FQDESV (reference sequence). CDR3 length: 14 residues. In DNA form, the CDR3 reads TGTGCCAGCAGCTTAGCGACAGATAACTATGGCTACACCTTC. Its protein product is CASSLATDNYGYTF.

The V and J genes are TRBV6-1 and TRBJ2-5, with D perhaps TRBD1 (6 bases). This CDR3 has 14 amino acids. V was clipped by 7 bases and J by 1 base, with 13 bases between them. The V gene's germline CDR1 is MNHNS and CDR2 SASEGT. The CDR3 spells CASNFRGFQETQYF. The CDR3 DNA is TGTGCCAGCAACTTCAGGGGATTCCAAGAGACCCAGTACTTC.

V usage is TRBV25-1 and J usage is TRBJ2-6; D is unclear. CDR1 is MGHDK, CDR2 SYGVNS, per germline. V was trimmed by 6 bases and J by 0 bases, leaving 3 bases between them. The CDR3 is 13 amino acids. In nucleotides, the CDR3 is TGTGCCAGCAGCCCCTCTGGGGCCAACGTCCTGACTTTC. Residues: CASSPSGANVLTF.

The chain uses TRBV2 and TRBJ1-2; unclear D gene. Germline-derived CDR1 and CDR2 are SNHLY and FYNNEI. Between the trimmed V and J ends, which lost 6 bases and 1 base, there was a span of 12 bases. CDR3 length equals 14 residues. The CDR3 spells CASRSGRGNYGYTF. DNA of the CDR3: TGTGCCAGCAGAAGCGGGAGAGGTAACTATGGCTACACCTTC. The full variable domain, completed using reference TRBV2 and TRBJ1-2, is EPEVTQTPSHQVTQMGQEVILRCVPISNHLYFYWYRQILGQKVEFLVSFYNNEISEKSEIFDDQFSVERPDGSNFTLKIRSTKLEDSAMYFCASRSGRGNYGYTFGSGTRLTVV.

The V gene is TRBV11-3, the J gene TRBJ1-3; possible D gene TRBD1, 5 bases. This CDR3 comprises 16 residues. The germline V gene encodes CDR1 SGHNT and CDR2 YENEEA. V dropped 3 bases and J dropped 0 bases, with 12 bases sitting between them. CDR3 amino acids: CASSFQGPSSGNTIYF. The CDR3, as DNA: TGTGCCAGCAGCTTCCAGGGACCGAGCTCTGGAAACACCATATATTTT.

This clone was recorded once. This chain joins TRBV5-1 and TRBJ1-6, with D hard to call. CDR1 SGHRS and CDR2 YFSETQ come from the germline V gene. The CDR3 covers 12 residues. V was trimmed by 4 bases and J by 10 bases, leaving 9 bases between them. The CDR3 region has the DNA TGCGCCAGCAGCGAAGGTCAGTCACCCCTCCACTTT. Residues: CASSEGQSPLHF.